These 22 T cell receptor beta chains were sequenced from one sample in a study of blood T cell repertoires in COVID-19. TCRdb's copy holds only in-frame clones and misses some; the assay was immunoSEQ multiplex PCR. The sample shows about 120,000 clones, around 89% of them seen only once. Source material: peripheral blood. All receptors derive from a human donor with acute or convalescent COVID-19. The donor label of this sample is uncertain.

The V and J genes are TRBV7-6 and TRBJ2-3, with D perhaps matching TRBD1 (5 bases). Germline values: CDR1 SGHVS, CDR2 FNYEAQ. The CDR3 covers 15 residues. Trimming pared 2 bases from V and 7 bases from J, leaving 16 bases between. The CDR3 reads CASSLSATVVNTQYF. In DNA form, the CDR3 reads TGTGCCAGCAGCTTATCCGCGACAGTGGTGAATACGCAGTATTTT.

This chain uses TRBV6-6 with TRBJ2-5; 12 positions agree with TRBD2. The junction had 18 bases not matched to a gene; V was cut back by 5 bases and J by 5 bases. The germline gives CDR1 MNHNY, CDR2 SVGAGI (reference sequence). This CDR3 is built from 19 residues. CDR3 amino acids: CASSPAPPTSGRTHETQYF. CDR3 coding DNA: TGTGCCAGCAGTCCAGCCCCCCCTACTAGCGGGAGGACCCACGAGACCCAGTACTTC.

For the CDR3, the DNA is TGTGCCAGCAGCTTAGAGAGCAAGGGACTCTACGAGCAGTACTTC. Translation gives CASSLESKGLYEQYF. The chain has TRBV11-2 and TRBJ2-7; D possibly corresponds to TRBD2 (6 bases). CDR3 length equals 15 residues. V gave up 0 bases and J gave up 3 bases, with 12 bases separating them. Germline CDR1 SGHAT, CDR2 FQNNGV.

The chain has TRBV2 and TRBJ1-2; 8 bases map to TRBD1. The V gene end was trimmed by 9 bases and the J gene end by 4 bases; junction bases not matched to a gene: 10. This CDR3 has 14 residues. Germline CDR1 SNHLY, CDR2 FYNNEI. CDR3 region: CASPARGLGYGYTF. The CDR3 bases are TGTGCCAGTCCAGCCAGGGGGCTGGGCTATGGCTACACCTTC.

The V gene is TRBV13, the J gene TRBJ1-1, with a possible D match to TRBD1 (6 bases). This CDR3 region has 15 residues. With 6 bases removed from V and 0 bases from J, the gap between germline ends came to 14 bases. From germline, CDR1 is PRHDT and CDR2 FYEKMQ (reference sequence). This chain's CDR3 is CASRQRGGMNTEAFF. CDR3 sequence (DNA): TGTGCCAGCAGGCAGAGGGGGGGAATGAACACTGAAGCTTTCTTT. Together with reference TRBV13 and TRBJ1-1, the CDR3 gives the full variable domain: AAGVIQSPRHLIKEKRETATLKCYPIPRHDTVYWYQQGPGQDPQFLISFYEKMQSDKGSIPDRFSAQQFSDYHSELNMSSLELGDSALYFCASRQRGGMNTEAFFGQGTRLTVV.

CDR3 bases: TGTGCCAGCAGCACCGGGACTGAAACATATGGCTACACCTTC. Translating it yields CASSTGTETYGYTF. V and J are TRBV28 and TRBJ1-2; tentative D call: TRBD1 (5 bases). In germline, CDR1 is MDHEN, CDR2 SYDVKM. The CDR3 is made up of 14 amino acids. V was shortened by 6 bases and J by 5 bases, with 16 bases between the two germline ends.

The chain has TRBV15 and TRBJ2-1, with D possibly matching TRBD1 (5 bases). Trimming removed 3 bases at V and 7 bases at J, with 10 bases between. Germline loops: CDR1 LNHNV, CDR2 YYDKDF (reference sequence). This CDR3 is built from 13 residues. The CDR3 DNA is TGTGCCACCAGCAGCTCCAGGGATAATGAGCAGTTCTTC. Residues: CATSSSRDNEQFF.

The chain employs TRBV14 and TRBJ2-1; 9 positions agree with TRBD1. Per the germline V gene, CDR1 is SGHDN and CDR2 is FVKESK. The length of the CDR3 is 16 residues. V was clipped by 4 bases and J by 0 bases; unmatched bases: 4. CDR3 in DNA: TGTGCCAGCAGCCCCGGGACAGGGAGCTCCTACAATGAGCAGTTCTTC. It encodes CASSPGTGSSYNEQFF.

This clone was seen only once. The chain employs TRBV28 and TRBJ1-3; maybe TRBD1 (5 bases). Looked up from germline, CDR1 is MDHEN and CDR2 is SYDVKM. The V end was cut by 3 bases, the J end by 0 bases, with 18 bases between. CDR3 length: 18 amino acids. The CDR3 protein is CASSFGPRALSSGNTIYF. CDR3 sequence (DNA): TGTGCCAGCAGTTTTGGGCCCAGGGCCCTGTCCTCTGGAAACACCATATATTTT.

This clone was observed a single time. J is TRBJ1-5 and V is TRBV4-1; 7 bases match TRBD1. Germline assignment: CDR1 MGHRA and CDR2 YSYEKL. The trim removed 4 bases at V and 3 bases at J, leaving 9 bases unmatched. The CDR3 runs to 16 residues. The CDR3 here is CASSRLGGQINQPQHF. For the CDR3, the DNA is TGCGCCAGCAGCCGTCTGGGGGGACAGATCAATCAGCCCCAGCATTTT.

The V and J genes are TRBV7-6 and TRBJ2-3; TRBD2 agrees at 13 bases. Looked up from germline, CDR1 is SGHVS and CDR2 is FNYEAQ. The CDR3 loop spans 19 amino acids. V was pared by 0 bases and J by 0 bases, with 6 bases of the junction left unmatched. CDR3 in amino acids: CASSLAGTSGTWSTDTQYF. As DNA, the CDR3 is TGTGCCAGCAGCTTAGCCGGGACTAGCGGGACTTGGAGCACAGATACGCAGTATTTT.

The V and J genes are TRBV10-3 and TRBJ2-7; possible D gene TRBD2, 7 bases. V was cut by 1 base and J by 4 bases, with 14 bases left in between. The CDR3 runs to 15 residues. Per germline, CDR1 ENHRY and CDR2 SYGVKD. The CDR3 protein is CAISEFGGASYEQYF. The CDR3 DNA is TGTGCCATCAGTGAGTTTGGGGGGGCCTCTTACGAGCAGTACTTC.

The chain links TRBV30 to TRBJ2-1, with a tentative D call TRBD1 (6 bases). Germline V gives CDR1 GTSNPN, CDR2 SVGIG (reference sequence). CDR3 size: 13 residues. The germline V and J ends were trimmed by 4 bases and 9 bases, with 16 bases remaining between them. CDR3 nucleotides: TGTGCCTGGACACAGTTGCGAGGGGGTGAGCAGTTCTTC. Protein product: CAWTQLRGGEQFF.

This clone has a single count. The V call is TRBV2, the J call TRBJ2-3; maybe TRBD2 (5 bases). Trimming removed 7 bases from V and 2 bases from J, with 16 bases in between. Germline V gene lookup returns CDR1 SNHLY and CDR2 FYNNEI. The CDR3 is 15 amino acids. CDR3 sequence (DNA): TGTGCCAGCAAGGGTTCAATAGGACTCACAGATACGCAGTATTTT. This translates into CASKGSIGLTDTQYF.

CDR3: CASSYQITDTQYF. The CDR3, as DNA: TGTGCCAGCAGTTATCAGATCACAGATACGCAGTATTTT. V usage is TRBV6-5 and J usage is TRBJ2-3; D gene ambiguous. V was pared by 3 bases and J by 2 bases, with 6 bases between. Germline values: CDR1 MNHEY, CDR2 SVGAGI. The CDR3 loop spans 13 amino acids.

This clone was seen only once. This same CDR3 is encoded by further DNA sequences in the sample. The V and J genes are TRBV5-1 and TRBJ2-5; the match to TRBD2 covers 10 bases. The CDR3 is 17 amino acids. CDR1 and CDR2 from the germline V gene are SGHRS and YFSETQ. Unmatched junction bases numbered 9, after V lost 2 bases and J lost 2 bases. The CDR3 loop reads CASSLRLAGDPQETQYF. The CDR3 DNA reads TGCGCCAGCAGCTTACGTCTAGCGGGGGACCCACAAGAGACCCAGTACTTC.

There are a few counts of this clone. This rearrangement joins TRBV4-2 to TRBJ2-2; D might be TRBD1 (5 bases). Germline-derived CDR1 and CDR2 are LGHNA and YNFKEQ. The CDR3 sequence is 17 residues long. Trimming removed 3 bases at V and 7 bases at J, with 21 bases between. The CDR3 DNA reads TGTGCCAGCAGCCAGGGCAGGGTAGGATTTAGAGGCGGGGAGCTGTTTTTT. Protein sequence: CASSQGRVGFRGGELFF.

The V call is TRBV9, the J call TRBJ2-1; 7 bases are shared with TRBD2. The CDR3 consists of 13 residues. Germline V lookup: CDR1 SGDLS, CDR2 YYNGEE. V trimming: 0 bases; J trimming: 9 bases; junction bases outside the gene matches: 3. The CDR3 DNA follows: TGTGCCAGCAGCGTAGGCGGGGGTAGTGAGCAGTTCTTC. As protein: CASSVGGGSEQFF.

CDR3 residues: CASSLWLVGGQETQYF. CDR3 DNA sequence: TGTGCCAGCAGCTTGTGGCTCGTAGGGGGACAAGAGACCCAGTACTTC. The chain carries TRBV5-4 and TRBJ2-5; D is possibly TRBD1 (6 bases). Germline-derived CDR1 and CDR2 are SGHNT and YYREEE (reference sequence). CDR3 size: 16 residues. Trimming pared 1 base from V and 2 bases from J, leaving 15 bases between.

The V gene is TRBV12-3 or TRBV12-4, the J gene TRBJ2-1; 8 bases are a match to TRBD2. Trimming removed 8 bases from V and 8 bases from J; junction bases left unmatched: 8. The CDR3 runs to 13 residues. Here the CDR3 DNA reads TGTGCCAGCTTCGCGGCGGGAGGACATGAGCAGTTCTTC. The encoded protein is CASFAAGGHEQFF.

This rearrangement joins TRBV7-3 to TRBJ1-5; 8 bases match TRBD1. In germline, CDR1 is SGHTA, CDR2 FQGTGA. V shed 5 bases and J 0 bases; nucleotides not matched to a gene: 15. This CDR3 contains 19 residues. The CDR3 protein is CASSPARDRISYSNQPQHF. The DNA of the CDR3 is TGTGCCAGCAGCCCCGCCCGGGACAGGATATCTTATAGCAATCAGCCCCAGCATTTT.

Notes on this clone: The same CDR3 also results from other DNA sequences found in this sample. The J gene is TRBJ2-1, the V gene TRBV30; TRBD2 matches 9 bases. The CDR3 runs 14 residues. The germline V gene has CDR1 GTSNPN and CDR2 SVGIG (reference sequence). The V segment lost 2 bases and the J segment 6 bases; nucleotides outside the gene matches: 5. In DNA form, the CDR3 reads TGTGCCTGGAGTTCATTAGCGGGAGTCAATGAGCAGTTCTTC. Amino acids: CAWSSLAGVNEQFF.